A selection of T cell receptor beta chains follows, all from one sample in a study of T cell repertoires in cytomegalovirus infection. TCRdb recomputed calls from the reads with MiXCR, one row per CDR3 protein. Among 300,000 to 450,000 distinct CDR3 sequences listed, over 15% were seen once. Sample: PBMCs. These receptors were taken from a human donor in good health (CMV status not recorded). Some clones in this sample may be carry-over from other donors' samples. Each CDR3 is given with its conserved first and last residue. A D gene is named only where the DNA matches it firmly. Not all rows give a size; the values are once, few, many and, for expanded clones, a class.

D gene | clone size | J gene | V gene | CDR3 protein | CDR3 DNA
TRBD1 | few | TRBJ2-7 | TRBV5-1 | CASSFRTGKLEQYF | TGCGCCAGCAGCTTCCGGACAGGGAAACTCGAGCAGTACTTC
TRBD1 | few | TRBJ1-4 | TRBV4-3 | CASSQEGQGGEKLFF | TGCGCCAGCAGCCAAGAGGGACAGGGTGGAGAAAAACTGTTTTTT
NA | few | TRBJ2-3 | TRBV29-1 | CSVILVSTDTQYF | TGCAGCGTGATTCTAGTCAGCACAGATACGCAGTATTTT
TRBD1 | few | TRBJ1-1 | TRBV7-9 | CASSLKGAWENTEAFF | TGTGCCAGCAGCTTAAAGGGGGCCTGGGAGAACACTGAAGCTTTCTTT
NA | many | TRBJ1-2 | TRBV7-9 | CASIDRTYGYTF | TGTGCCAGCATCGACAGGACGTATGGCTACACCTTC
NA | NA | TRBJ2-4 | TRBV3-1 | CASSLSTSSIQYF | TGTGCCAGCAGCTTGTCGACGTCCAGCATTCAGTACTTC
NA | many | TRBJ2-5 | TRBV7-8 | CASSPTPLEETQYF | TGTGCCAGCAGCCCGACCCCCTTAGAAGAGACCCAGTACTTC
NA | few | TRBJ1-5 | TRBV9 | CASSVGVMDQPQHF | TGTGCCAGCAGCGTCGGGGTCATGGATCAGCCCCAGCATTTT
NA | NA | TRBJ1-6 | TRBV18 | CASSGTLSIRGYNSPLHF | TGTGCCAGTTCCGGGACATTGAGCATCCGGGGGTATAATTCACCCCTCCACTTT
NA | NA | TRBJ2-5 | TRBV6-2/TRBV6-3 | CASSYISTQETQYF | TGTGCCAGCAGTTACATTTCCACCCAAGAGACCCAGTACTTC
NA | NA | TRBJ1-5 | TRBV19 | CASTQLGNQPQQF | TGTGCCAGTACCCAGTTGGGGAATCAGCCCCAGCAGTTT
TRBD2 | few | TRBJ2-3 | TRBV10-3 | CATRLRESVADTQYF | TGTGCCACGCGTCTGCGGGAGAGTGTTGCAGATACGCAGTATTTT
NA | many | TRBJ2-3 | TRBV5-8 | CASSFSFRPPDTQYF | TGTGCCAGCAGCTTTTCCTTCCGGCCCCCCGATACGCAGTATTTT
TRBD2 | NA | TRBJ2-7 | TRBV13 | CASSLVRGSNEQYF | TGTGCCAGCAGCTTAGTACGCGGGAGCAACGAGCAGTACTTC
TRBD2 | many | TRBJ2-1 | TRBV7-8 | CASSPRKSGGPTGNEQFF | TGTGCCAGCAGCCCACGAAAGAGCGGGGGGCCTACGGGCAATGAGCAGTTCTTC
NA | NA | TRBJ2-6 | TRBV2 | CASSEHGSGANVLTF | TGTGCCAGCAGTGAACACGGGTCCGGGGCCAACGTCCTGACTTTC
TRBD1 | NA | TRBJ1-2 | TRBV29-1 | CSAGQGRDYGYTF | TGCAGCGCAGGACAGGGCCGAGACTATGGCTACACCTTC
TRBD2 | many | TRBJ2-3 | TRBV7-2 | CASAGGPGTDTQYF | TGTGCCAGCGCGGGGGGGCCGGGCACAGATACGCAGTATTTT
NA | few | TRBJ1-6 | TRBV4-1 | CASSQGPGDGSPLHF | TGCGCCAGCAGCCAAGGTCCAGGGGATGGTTCACCCCTCCACTTT
NA | many | TRBJ1-1 | TRBV12-3/TRBV12-4 | CASSPRGRYTEAFF | TGTGCCAGCAGTCCCAGGGGCAGGTACACTGAAGCTTTCTTT
NA | few | TRBJ2-7 | TRBV29-1 | CSVAGTTYEQYF | TGCAGCGTCGCCGGGACAACCTACGAGCAGTACTTC
NA | few | TRBJ2-1 | TRBV20-1 | CSARSATGPLNNEQFF | TGCAGTGCTAGATCTGCCACAGGTCCCCTTAACAATGAGCAGTTCTTC
TRBD2 | many | TRBJ2-7 | TRBV6-2/TRBV6-3 | CASSYSTSGPYEQYF | TGTGCCAGCAGTTACTCGACTAGCGGCCCCTACGAGCAGTACTTC
NA | NA | TRBJ2-6 | TRBV29-1 | CSVRQVPVANVLTF | TGCAGCGTGAGACAGGTTCCTGTGGCCAACGTCCTGACTTTC
NA | NA | TRBJ1-5 | TRBV2 | CASSEARAWVLSQHF | TGTGCCAGCAGTGAAGCCAGGGCCTGGGTCCTGTCCCAGCATTTT
TRBD2 | many | TRBJ2-1 | TRBV12-3/TRBV12-4 | CASSEGSGSSNEQFF | TGTGCCAGCAGTGAGGGTAGCGGGAGCTCCAATGAGCAGTTCTTC
NA | few | TRBJ2-7 | TRBV7-9 | CASSLSTHEQYF | TGTGCCAGCAGCTTAAGTACCCACGAGCAGTACTTC
NA | NA | TRBJ2-3 | TRBV20-1 | CSATPFGGAPTDTQYF | TGCAGTGCTACCCCCTTTGGCGGGGCCCCCACAGATACGCAGTATTTT
TRBD2 | NA | TRBJ2-1 | TRBV6-2/TRBV6-3 | CASSQRGSGRSYNEQFF | TGTGCCAGCAGTCAACGGGGTAGCGGGAGGTCCTACAATGAGCAGTTCTTC
NA | NA | TRBJ2-1 | TRBV27 | CASSGGDYNEQFF | TGTGCCAGCAGCGGCGGGGATTACAATGAGCAGTTCTTC
NA | NA | TRBJ1-5 | TRBV7-8 | CASSSRVAGQPQHF | TGTGCCAGCAGCAGCAGGGTGGCGGGTCAGCCCCAGCATTTT
NA | NA | TRBJ2-7 | TRBV20-1 | CSARVLTSYEQYF | TGCAGTGCTAGAGTGCTCACCTCCTACGAGCAGTACTTC
TRBD1 | NA | TRBJ2-3 | TRBV28 | CASSQHFGTGYEGTQYF | TGTGCCAGCAGTCAACACTTCGGGACAGGGTATGAGGGTACGCAGTATTTT
TRBD1 | NA | TRBJ1-2 | TRBV11-2 | CASSQYLVARDRIRGYTF | TGTGCCAGCAGCCAATATTTAGTAGCACGGGACAGGATAAGAGGCTACACCTTC
TRBD2 | many | TRBJ2-3 | TRBV6-2/TRBV6-3 | CASSSTSGTDTQYF | TGTGCCAGCAGTTCGACTAGCGGGACAGATACGCAGTATTTT
NA | many | TRBJ2-2 | TRBV7-2 | CASDSGTLGNTGELFF | TGTGCCAGCGACTCCGGGACCCTCGGGAACACCGGGGAGCTGTTTTTT
NA | many | TRBJ1-3 | TRBV7-9 | CASSLGGDAGNTIYF | TGTGCCAGCAGCTTAGGGGGAGACGCTGGAAACACCATATATTTT
TRBD2 | NA | TRBJ2-5 | TRBV6-5 | CASSYWTSGSLQTQYF | TGTGCCAGCAGTTACTGGACTAGCGGGAGCTTGCAGACCCAGTACTTC
NA | NA | TRBJ1-4 | TRBV12-3/TRBV12-4 | CASIAPTGGKEKLFF | TGTGCCAGCATAGCTCCCACGGGCGGCAAAGAAAAACTGTTTTTT
NA | NA | TRBJ2-1 | TRBV15 | CATSRDGGPAGHNEQFF | TGTGCCACCAGCAGAGATGGGGGGCCAGCGGGGCACAATGAGCAGTTCTTC
NA | few | TRBJ2-1 | TRBV10-3 | CAIGLYNEQFF | TGTGCCATCGGGCTCTACAATGAGCAGTTCTTC
NA | many | TRBJ2-7 | TRBV11-2 | CASSTAPSVGEQYF | TGTGCCAGCAGCACCGCCCCAAGCGTTGGCGAGCAGTACTTC
NA | few | TRBJ1-3 | TRBV7-2 | CASSPGGTIYF | TGTGCCAGCAGCCCCGGGGGCACCATATATTTT
NA | NA | TRBJ1-4 | TRBV7-6 | CASSLAQEEKLFF | TGTGCCAGCAGCTTAGCGCAGGAAGAAAAACTGTTTTTT
NA | few | TRBJ1-5 | TRBV6-2/TRBV6-3 | CASSGLNQPQHF | TGTGCCAGCAGTGGACTCAATCAGCCCCAGCATTTT
NA | few | TRBJ2-1 | TRBV20-1 | CSARDGRNQQFF | TGCAGTGCTAGAGACGGGCGCAATCAGCAGTTCTTC
NA | few | TRBJ1-1 | TRBV5-1 | CASSLEGSEAFF | TGCGCCAGCAGCTTGGAGGGATCCGAAGCTTTCTTT
TRBD2 | NA | TRBJ2-5 | TRBV28 | CASSLSASGGRETQYF | TGTGCCAGCAGTTTATCCGCCTCGGGGGGGCGAGAGACCCAGTACTTC
NA | NA | TRBJ2-4 | TRBV4-1 | CASSQVRGDIQYF | TGCGCCAGCAGCCAAGTAAGGGGGGACATTCAGTACTTC
NA | few | TRBJ1-1 | TRBV5-1 | CASSDPTGNTEAFF | TGCGCCAGCAGCGACCCCACAGGGAACACTGAAGCTTTCTTT
NA | few | TRBJ1-1 | TRBV5-1 | CASSKTRDTEAFF | TGCGCCAGCAGCAAAACGAGGGACACTGAAGCTTTCTTT
TRBD2 | NA | TRBJ2-1 | TRBV20-1 | CSASGLAGDYNEQFF | TGCAGTGCTAGCGGACTAGCGGGGGACTACAATGAGCAGTTCTTC
NA | NA | TRBJ1-3 | TRBV4-3 | CASSQVGQLGNTIYF | TGCGCCAGCAGCCAAGTGGGGCAGCTCGGAAACACCATATATTTT
NA | few | TRBJ2-3 | TRBV6-2/TRBV6-3 | CASGARRITDTQYF | TGTGCCAGCGGAGCTAGGCGGATCACAGATACGCAGTATTTT
NA | NA | TRBJ2-1 | TRBV29-1 | CSVEVSPYNEQFF | TGCAGCGTTGAAGTCAGTCCCTACAATGAGCAGTTCTTC
NA | NA | TRBJ1-3 | TRBV11-2 | CASSLGDLTGNTIYF | TGTGCCAGCAGCTTGGGGGACCTCACTGGAAACACCATATATTTT
TRBD2 | NA | TRBJ2-2 | TRBV16 | CASIRERETDGELFF | TGTGCCAGCATTCGGGAGCGGGAGACGGACGGGGAGCTGTTTTTT